Listed below are T cell receptor beta chains from one sample, sequenced in a study of T-cell reconstitution after alpha-beta-depleted transplantation in children. TCRdb passed the PCR reads through MiXCR, listing each CDR3 protein once. This table holds some 300,000 distinct CDR3 sequences, over 7% found once. This specimen consisted of peripheral blood, obtained 360 days after TCRalphabeta/CD19-depleted stem cell transplant. The receptors were gathered from a female patient aged 2 to 10 who had a stem cell transplant for Fanconi anemia, so the T cells may come from the graft donor. Each CDR3 is given with its conserved first and last residue. The D gene is left open where the match is weak. Only some rows state a clone size, as once, few, many or a class for expanded clones.

d_gene,abundance,v_gene,j_gene,CDR3aa,CDR3nt
.,many,TRBV5-1,TRBJ2-5,CASSLGGVPQETQYF,TGCGCCAGCAGCTTGGGCGGGGTGCCGCAAGAGACCCAGTACTTC
TRBD2,.,TRBV28,TRBJ2-7,CASSSAYWLAGTYEQYF,TGTGCCAGCAGTTCCGCCTATTGGCTAGCGGGAACCTACGAGCAGTACTTC
.,many,TRBV7-9,TRBJ1-1,CASSPTGTEAFF,TGTGCCAGCAGCCCCACAGGAACTGAAGCTTTCTTT
TRBD1,.,TRBV27,TRBJ2-2,CASTWTGDTGELFF,TGTGCCAGCACGTGGACAGGAGACACCGGGGAGCTGTTTTTT
.,many,TRBV5-1,TRBJ2-7,CASSLVGGQSPYEQYF,TGCGCCAGCAGCTTGGTTGGTGGACAGTCACCCTACGAGCAGTACTTC
.,few,TRBV18,TRBJ2-1,CASSPKAVTGEFF,TGTGCCAGCTCACCAAAGGCTGTAACGGGAGAGTTCTTC
.,many,TRBV7-2,TRBJ1-5,CASSPGQINQPQHF,TGTGCCAGCAGCCCGGGCCAGATCAATCAGCCCCAGCATTTT
.,few,TRBV5-4,TRBJ2-1,CASRSPANEQFF,TGTGCCAGCAGGAGTCCGGCGAATGAGCAGTTCTTC
TRBD2,many,TRBV5-1,TRBJ2-1,CASSSGDSYNEQFF,TGCGCCAGCAGTAGCGGGGACTCCTACAATGAGCAGTTCTTC
.,few,TRBV28,TRBJ2-5,CASSFPTPQETQYF,TGTGCCAGCAGTTTCCCCACCCCCCAAGAGACCCAGTACTTC
TRBD1,few,TRBV20-1,TRBJ1-2,CSAASQGQGRYGYTF,TGCAGTGCTGCCTCTCAGGGACAGGGAAGATATGGCTACACCTTC
TRBD1,.,TRBV12-3/TRBV12-4,TRBJ2-5,CASSPDRVWETQYF,TGTGCCAGCAGTCCCGACAGGGTATGGGAGACCCAGTACTTC
.,few,TRBV5-4,TRBJ2-5,CASSQKAEPLGAQYF,TGTGCCAGCAGCCAGAAAGCGGAGCCTCTAGGGGCCCAGTACTTC
TRBD1,.,TRBV6-5,TRBJ1-1,CASSPGGGEAFF,TGTGCCAGCAGCCCAGGGGGGGGGGAAGCTTTCTTT
.,few,TRBV7-3,TRBJ2-1,CASSQSGPRSSYNEQFF,TGTGCCAGCAGCCAATCCGGACCTAGAAGCTCCTACAATGAGCAGTTCTTC
.,few,TRBV27,TRBJ2-2,CASSHLEALTGELFF,TGTGCCAGCAGTCATCTAGAAGCCTTAACCGGGGAGCTGTTTTTT
.,many,TRBV29-1,TRBJ2-1,CSVVGGVDEQFF,TGCAGCGTTGTGGGTGGGGTCGATGAGCAGTTCTTC
TRBD1,few,TRBV7-9,TRBJ1-1,CASSFTRDREAFF,TGTGCCAGCAGCTTTACGAGGGACAGGGAAGCTTTCTTT
.,many,TRBV3-1,TRBJ2-3,CASSRTRGDGTDTQYF,TGTGCCAGCAGCAGAACTCGGGGCGATGGGACAGATACGCAGTATTTT
TRBD1,few,TRBV20-1,TRBJ1-5,CSAHRGPNQPQHF,TGCAGTGCGCACAGGGGGCCGAATCAGCCCCAGCATTTT
TRBD2,many,TRBV18,TRBJ2-1,CASSPGSGRSNYEQFF,TGTGCCAGCTCCCCTGGTAGCGGGAGGTCGAATTATGAGCAGTTCTTC
TRBD2,many,TRBV9,TRBJ2-3,CASSPMGLVFSDTQYF,TGTGCCAGCAGCCCGATGGGACTAGTATTCTCAGATACGCAGTATTTT
TRBD1,.,TRBV11-3,TRBJ2-3,CASSSSGGVSDTQYF,TGTGCCAGCAGCAGTTCAGGGGGAGTATCAGATACGCAGTATTTT
TRBD1,many,TRBV6-5,TRBJ1-2,CASRQGSAHGYTF,TGTGCCAGTCGACAGGGATCTGCCCATGGCTACACCTTC
.,.,TRBV5-1,TRBJ1-5,CASRAGSDQPQHF,TGCGCCAGCCGGGCAGGGTCGGATCAGCCCCAGCATTTT
.,few,TRBV27,TRBJ1-2,CATRRLGYGYTF,TGTGCCACCCGTAGGTTGGGCTATGGCTACACCTTC
.,many,TRBV28,TRBJ2-7,CASSPWTPTYEQYF,TGTGCCAGCAGTCCCTGGACCCCGACCTACGAGCAGTACTTC
.,many,TRBV5-1,TRBJ1-1,CASRSNRDFGTEAFF,TGCGCCAGCAGATCTAACAGGGACTTTGGCACTGAAGCTTTCTTT
TRBD1,few,TRBV5-1,TRBJ1-5,CASSFTGGNQPQHF,TGCGCCAGCAGCTTTACAGGGGGCAATCAGCCCCAGCATTTT
TRBD1,few,TRBV5-1,TRBJ2-1,CASSLATGNHNEQFF,TGCGCCAGCAGCTTGGCGACAGGGAATCACAATGAGCAGTTCTTC
.,many,TRBV9,TRBJ2-1,CASSVSVGGNEQFF,TGTGCCAGCAGCGTATCGGTCGGAGGGAATGAGCAGTTCTTC
TRBD2,many,TRBV20-1,TRBJ2-3,CSARVAGGLTDTQYF,TGCAGTGCTAGAGTAGCGGGGGGGCTCACAGATACGCAGTATTTT
TRBD1,few,TRBV9,TRBJ1-5,CASSERQGGGEPQHF,TGTGCCAGCAGCGAGAGACAGGGTGGTGGGGAGCCCCAGCATTTT
TRBD1,many,TRBV6-1,TRBJ2-2,CASSPTGGVITGELFF,TGTGCCAGCAGTCCCACAGGGGGCGTTATCACCGGGGAGCTGTTTTTT
TRBD1,many,TRBV4-2,TRBJ2-1,CASSQEDRVADNEQFF,TGTGCCAGCAGCCAAGAGGACAGGGTTGCGGACAATGAGCAGTTCTTC
.,many,TRBV6-5,TRBJ1-1,CASSLRIETEAFF,TGTGCCAGCAGTTTGCGCATAGAGACTGAAGCTTTCTTT
.,.,TRBV4-2,TRBJ2-1,CASSQEGLYNEQFF,TGTGCCAGCAGCCAAGAAGGACTGTACAATGAGCAGTTCTTC
.,few,TRBV6-5,TRBJ1-1,CASSYFRTGTEAFF,TGTGCCAGCAGTTACTTCAGGACGGGGACTGAAGCTTTCTTT
TRBD1,many,TRBV5-1,TRBJ2-7,CASARETGAYEQYF,TGCGCCAGCGCCCGGGAGACAGGGGCCTACGAGCAGTACTTC
.,many,TRBV5-1,TRBJ2-5,CASTGGQETQYF,TGCGCCAGCACCGGGGGACAAGAGACCCAGTACTTC
TRBD1,many,TRBV5-1,TRBJ2-1,CASRGQGGSNEQFF,TGCGCCAGTCGGGGACAGGGAGGGTCCAATGAGCAGTTCTTC
TRBD2,.,TRBV7-7,TRBJ2-1,CASSPSGVPSYNEQFF,TGTGCCAGCAGCCCGAGCGGGGTGCCGTCCTACAATGAGCAGTTCTTC
.,many,TRBV20-1,TRBJ1-2,CSVIGDYGYTF,TGCAGTGTCATAGGGGACTATGGCTACACCTTC
.,many,TRBV6-2/TRBV6-3,TRBJ2-1,CASSYPNEQFF,TGTGCCAGCAGTTACCCCAATGAGCAGTTCTTC
.,many,TRBV20-1,TRBJ1-6,CSARSSYNSPLHF,TGCAGTGCTAGATCCAGCTATAATTCACCCCTCCACTTT
.,few,TRBV10-2,TRBJ1-2,CASSETDPGYGYTF,TGCGCCAGCAGTGAAACGGACCCCGGCTATGGCTACACCTTC